The source of this T cell receptor (beta chain) is a study of blood T cells in healthy people across ages. Study-wide results and caveats: In long-lived donors, naive CD4+ cell counts and diversity exceeded those of aged donors.

V gave up 0 bases and J gave up 0 bases, with 5 bases separating them. Per germline, CDR1 LGHNA and CDR2 YSLEER. The CDR3 length is 14 residues. The use of a sample-barcoded 5' primer and a J-beta primer mix characterized a second PCR of 7 to 11 cycles. Tagging of each cDNA molecule was performed by a template-switch adaptor with 12 random nucleotides. TCRdb re-called the 5' RACE reads through MiXCR, storing one row per CDR3 protein. Of about 900,000 distinct CDR3 sequences detected, around two thirds appear once; the ten largest clones hold 28%. Comments on this clonotype: Its antigen is not identified.

The clonotype comes from a man in his thirties or forties in good health. The chain has TRBV4-3 and TRBJ1-2; D remains ambiguous. Input material: blood. CDR3 in amino acids: CASSQDRTNYGYTF. The DNA of the CDR3 is TGCGCCAGCAGCCAAGACCGTACTAACTATGGCTACACCTTC.